The entry that follows covers one TCR beta chain sequence. The antigen is not known. Germline values: CDR1 MNHNY, CDR2 SVGAGI (reference sequence). This CDR3 is 14 amino acids long. J was trimmed by 4 bases and V by 7 bases; bases with no gene match: 5. PCR involved 60 Vbeta and 13 Jbeta primers. Some clones are missing from TCRdb's copy, which holds only in-frame ones; the method was immunoSEQ multiplex PCR. The listing contains tens of thousands of clones. The sample is drawn from a study of cytomegalovirus exposure and HLA in healthy donors. Study observations and caveats: Follow-up analysis seemed to connect common viral pathogens with several of the most significant clusters identified. Follow-up analysis later connected one missense variant in DCLRE1C with trimming of TCR beta V- and J-genes.

The clonotype comes from a man aged 30 to 39 in good health and CMV-seronegative. The chain has TRBV6-6 and TRBJ2-3, with TRBD2 matching 10 bases. Sequencing was done on a sample of PBMCs. The CDR3 nucleotides read TGTGCCAGCACCCCGGGACTAGCGCCAGATACGCAGTATTTT. Residues: CASTPGLAPDTQYF.